The 11 T cell receptor beta chains given below trace back to one sample, sequenced in a study of tissue T cells after allogeneic stem cell transplantation. Measured with immunoSEQ multiplex PCR; TCRdb has only the in-frame clones, and not every one. The table records about 9,000 clones, roughly a third of them present only once. Indicated time point: mouse harvest day 14 after allogeneic transplant. Each mouse received 10^7 T-cell-depleted marrow cells plus 10^6 splenic CD5+ T cells by tail vein. The sequenced material came from skin. The origin of the receptors is a female BALB/c mouse given C57BL/6 T cells with graft-versus-host disease after an allogeneic hematopoietic cell transplant.

This clone appeared a few times. Genes here carry mouse names. The sequence runs out 1 residue before the end of the CDR3; the remainder is reconstructed from the germline J gene. J is TRBJ1-6 and V is TRBV26; D remains ambiguous. TRBJ1-6 is labeled an ORF, and its function is uncertain. The CDR3 totals 14 residues. V was pared by 0 bases and J by 5 bases, with 5 bases between. Germline assignment: CDR1 KGHPV and CDR2 FQNQEV (reference sequence). The CDR3 sequence: CASSLSPDNSPLYF. CDR3 DNA (partial): TGTGCCAGCAGTCTGTCCCCAGATAATTCGCCCCTCTAC.

This clone was counted a few times. Gene names refer to mouse genes. The read terminates 1 residue before the CDR3 end, so the remaining end is supplied by the germline J gene. This rearrangement joins TRBV13-2 to TRBJ1-2; D remains unclear. CDR1 and CDR2 from the germline V gene are NNHNN and SYGAGS (reference sequence). Trimming stripped 4 bases from V and 0 bases from J, with 4 bases between. There are 12 residues in the CDR3. The part of the CDR3 DNA that was read is TGTGCCAGCGGTAGGGCAAACTCCGACTACACC. It specifies CASGRANSDYT. The complete CDR3 sequence is CASGRANSDYTF.

Worth noting for this clone: Each gene name is a mouse one. With the read ending 1 residue before the CDR3 end, the germline J gene is used to fill in that end. This sequence joins TRBV3 and TRBJ1-6, with a tentative D call TRBD1 (5 bases). TRBJ1-6 is known as an ORF, though its function is uncertain. V lost 4 bases and J 3 bases, leaving 10 bases between the germline ends. The CDR3 extends over 15 amino acids. Germline V gene data show CDR1 as SNHLY and CDR2 as FYNGKV (reference sequence). CDR3 DNA, as far as it was read: TGTGCCAGCAGCTCCAGGGTATTCTATAATTCGCCCCTCTAC. This gives the protein CASSSRVFYNSPLY. The CDR3, in full, reads CASSSRVFYNSPLYF.

This clone is a singleton in its sample. All gene names here are mouse names. The CDR3 end is not reached by the read, which stops 1 residue before it; the germline J gene fills it in. The chain recombines TRBV26 with TRBJ2-3; tentatively, D is TRBD2 (6 bases). CDR3 size: 14 residues. Between the trimmed V and J ends, which lost 6 bases and 0 bases, there was a span of 10 bases. Germline CDR1 KGHPV, CDR2 FQNQEV (reference sequence). Partial CDR3 DNA: TGTGCCAGCAGCTCCGGGACTAGTGCAGAAACGCTGTAT. It specifies CASSSGTSAETLY. The full CDR3 sequence reads CASSSGTSAETLYF.

As regards this clone: Gene names and germline match the mouse. Read coverage stops 1 residue before the CDR3 terminus; the germline J gene supplies the remainder. The rearrangement uses TRBV26 and TRBJ2-7; TRBD2 matches at 7 bases. V was pared by 2 bases and J by 4 bases, with 2 bases of the junction left unmatched. CDR3 length equals 13 residues. Germline V lookup: CDR1 KGHPV, CDR2 FQNQEV (reference sequence). Incomplete CDR3 DNA: TGTGCCAGCAGTCTGGAGACTGGGTATGAACAGTAC. Its protein product is CASSLETGYEQY. The complete CDR3 reads CASSLETGYEQYF.

On this clone itself: Gene names denote mouse genes. Read coverage stops 1 residue before the CDR3 terminus; the germline J gene supplies the remainder. The V and J genes are TRBV5 and TRBJ1-1; D is ambiguous. From germline, CDR1 is LGHNA and CDR2 YNLKQL (reference sequence). The CDR3 runs 13 residues. The V and J ends lost 4 bases and 1 base respectively, with 7 bases between them. CDR3 sequence reads: CASSPRGNTEVFF. The part of the CDR3 DNA that was read is TGTGCCAGCAGCCCCCGAGGGAACACAGAAGTCTTC.

Turning to this clone: The genes are named according to mouse. Sequencing ends 1 residue short of the CDR3 end; the germline J gene provides the rest. This chain links TRBV13-2 with TRBJ2-5, with 9 bases fitting TRBD2. The CDR3 is 13 residues long. Germline loops: CDR1 NNHNN, CDR2 SYGAGS (reference sequence). Trimming at V came to 6 bases and at J to 3 bases, leaving 2 bases not matched to a gene. The sequenced CDR3 bases are TGTGCCAGCGTCGGGACTGGGCAAGACACCCAGTAC. This sequence encodes CASVGTGQDTQY. The entire CDR3 protein is CASVGTGQDTQYF.

Points on this clone: Mouse names are used for the genes. The CDR3 here is CASRAGTGGYEQYF. The sequenced part of the CDR3 DNA is TGTGCCAGCAGGGCCGGGACTGGGGGTTATGAACAGTAC. The chain employs TRBV26 and TRBJ2-7; TRBD2 matches 11 bases. The sequence runs out 1 residue before the end of the CDR3; the remainder is reconstructed from the germline J gene. V lost 6 bases and J lost 4; bases outside the gene matches: 5. The germline V gene encodes CDR1 KGHPV and CDR2 FQNQEV (reference sequence). This CDR3 is built from 14 residues. The whole variable domain, filled in from reference TRBV26 and TRBJ2-7, reads NSKVIQTPRYLVKGQGQKAKMRCIPEKGHPVVFWYQQNKNNEFKFLINFQNQEVLQQIDMTEKRFSAECPSNSPCSLEIQSSEAGDSALYLCASRAGTGGYEQYFGPGTRLTVL.

This clone was counted only a few times. Any gene name here is a mouse gene name. The CDR3 extends 1 residue past the end of the read, so its final part is completed from the germline J gene. This chain uses TRBV26 with TRBJ2-7, with 7 bases identical to TRBD1. This CDR3 comprises 13 residues. The germline CDR1 and CDR2 sequences are KGHPV and FQNQEV (reference sequence). The V segment lost 4 bases and the J segment 4 bases; nucleotides outside the gene matches: 4. The CDR3 protein is CASSRVRGYEQYF. The CDR3 bases that were read are TGTGCCAGCAGTCGGGTCAGGGGGTATGAACAGTAC.

This clone is medium-sized within its sample. Mouse gene names apply. The read terminates 1 residue ahead of where the CDR3 ends, so the germline J gene completes it. The gene calls are TRBV26 and TRBJ2-5; D is perhaps TRBD2 (6 bases). The CDR3 loop spans 13 amino acids. Germline V gene lookup returns CDR1 KGHPV and CDR2 FQNQEV (reference sequence). Trimming took off 4 bases at V and 3 bases at J, with 8 bases between the two ends. CDR3 sequence: CASSQGLQDTQYF. The covered CDR3 bases are TGTGCCAGCAGTCAGGGACTTCAAGACACCCAGTAC.

A few counts support this clone. Gene names follow the mouse nomenclature. Incomplete CDR3 DNA: TGTGCCAGCAGCCAACAGGGTTTGGCTGAGCAGTTC. Translation gives CASSQQGLAEQF. The whole CDR3 is CASSQQGLAEQFF. The rearrangement uses TRBV15 and TRBJ2-1, with D maybe TRBD1 (6 bases). Read data end 1 residue before the CDR3 end; the end is taken from the germline J gene. Trimming removed 6 bases from V and 7 bases from J, with 13 bases in between. Germline V lookup: CDR1 SGHND, CDR2 FRSKSL. The CDR3 is made up of 13 amino acids.